Below are 10 T cell receptor beta chains sequenced from a single sample in a study of a mutant IDH1 vaccine in newly diagnosed glioma. No antigen has been assigned to these receptors. Specified time point: week 47, end of study. The content of each vaccine dose was 300 ug of mutant IDH1 20-mer peptide, and topical imiquimod accompanied it. Data came from immunoSEQ multiplex PCR; TCRdb stores just in-frame clones and leaves some out. Among about 83,000 clones, 75% to 85% were seen once, and the ten largest hold approximately 5.6%. Sequencing was performed on PBMCs, taken from a glioma patient whose treatment included an IDH1 peptide vaccine. These receptors originate from a man aged 40-49 years with glioma.

The chain employs TRBV19 and TRBJ1-5; the D is unclear. V lost 10 bases to trimming and J lost 2 bases, with 9 bases between them. The germline V gene has CDR1 LNHDA and CDR2 SQIVND (reference sequence). This CDR3 has 12 residues. CDR3 amino acids: CATGRGNQPQHF. As DNA, the CDR3 is TGTGCCACCGGGAGGGGCAATCAGCCCCAGCATTTT.

This chain uses TRBV5-4 with TRBJ2-3; D gene ambiguous. This CDR3 comprises 11 residues. Germline CDR1 is SGHNT and CDR2 is YYREEE (reference sequence). With 0 bases removed from V and 11 bases from J, the gap between germline ends came to 7 bases. CDR3 DNA sequence: TGTGCCAGCAGCTTGGGGGAAAAGCAGTATTTT. Translated, it gives CASSLGEKQYF. Supplemented by reference TRBV5-4 and TRBJ2-3, the full variable domain reads ETGVTQSPTHLIKTRGQQVTLRCSSQSGHNTVSWYQQALGQGPQFIFQYYREEENGRGNFPPRFSGLQFPNYSSELNVNALELDDSALYLCASSLGEKQYFGPGTRLTVL.

V gene TRBV7-2 combines with J gene TRBJ1-2, with a weak D call TRBD1 (6 bases). Trimming shortened V by 0 bases and J by 7 bases, and 15 bases separated the two germline ends. The CDR3 loop spans 15 amino acids. Germline V lookup: CDR1 SGHTA, CDR2 FQGNSA. The CDR3 loop is CASSLAQWQGTGYTF. Here the CDR3 DNA reads TGTGCCAGCAGCTTAGCGCAGTGGCAGGGGACTGGCTACACCTTC.

The chain employs TRBV2 and TRBJ1-5; no reliable D call. Trimming took 3 bases from V and 2 from J, leaving 2 bases between them. The germline V gene has CDR1 SNHLY and CDR2 FYNNEI. The CDR3 is made up of 12 amino acids. CDR3 sequence (DNA): TGTGCCAGCAGTGATGGCAATCAGCCCCAGCATTTT. This sequence encodes CASSDGNQPQHF. Filled out from reference TRBV2 and TRBJ1-5, the complete variable domain reads EPEVTQTPSHQVTQMGQEVILRCVPISNHLYFYWYRQILGQKVEFLVSFYNNEISEKSEIFDDQFSVERPDGSNFTLKIRSTKLEDSAMYFCASSDGNQPQHFGDGTRLSIL.

V and J are TRBV27 and TRBJ2-2, with D uncertain. In germline, CDR1 is MNHEY, CDR2 SMNVEV (reference sequence). The V gene lost 8 bases and the J gene lost 5 bases, with 12 bases spanning the gap. CDR3 size: 13 residues. For the CDR3, the DNA is TGTGCCAGCCGAAGCTACAGTACCGGGGAGCTGTTTTTT. Translation: CASRSYSTGELFF.

This clone occurred once. V and J are TRBV28 and TRBJ2-5; D remains unclear. The germline V gene encodes CDR1 MDHEN and CDR2 SYDVKM. This CDR3 is 15 amino acids long. V was shortened by 5 bases and J by 0 bases, with 13 bases between the two germline ends. The CDR3 sequence is CASSPRTWYQETQYF. The CDR3 DNA follows: TGTGCCAGCAGTCCTAGGACGTGGTACCAAGAGACCCAGTACTTC.

The V gene is TRBV18, the J gene TRBJ1-1; the D is unclear. The CDR3 is 15 residues long. Per germline, CDR1 KGHSH and CDR2 LQKENI. With 1 base removed from V and 1 base from J, the gap between germline ends came to 10 bases. CDR3 sequence (DNA): TGTGCCAGCTCACCACGTGAGGTGGGGAACACTGAAGCTTTCTTT. It specifies CASSPREVGNTEAFF.

The chain has TRBV7-2 and TRBJ2-7, with TRBD1 matching 8 bases. This CDR3 contains 15 residues. CDR1 SGHTA and CDR2 FQGNSA come from the germline V gene. V was pared by 6 bases and J by 2 bases, with 9 bases of the junction left unmatched. The CDR3 sequence: CASSETGVGPYEQYF. CDR3 DNA sequence: TGTGCCAGCAGTGAGACAGGGGTCGGCCCCTACGAGCAGTACTTC.

V is TRBV9 and J is TRBJ2-7, with 14 bases that match TRBD2. The CDR3 is 17 amino acids. The V gene end was trimmed by 0 bases and the J gene end by 6 bases; junction bases not matched to a gene: 8. Germline V lookup: CDR1 SGDLS, CDR2 YYNGEE. CDR3 DNA sequence: TGTGCCAGCAGCGTAGAAGACGGACTAGCGGGAGGTCGCGAGCAGTACTTC. It is translated as CASSVEDGLAGGREQYF.

Notes on this clone: The sample carries other DNA sequences with the same CDR3. V usage is TRBV5-6 and J usage is TRBJ1-1, with D hard to call. CDR1 is SGHDT, CDR2 YYEEEE, per germline. CDR3 length equals 13 residues. V shed 4 bases and J shed 0 bases, with 7 bases lying between them. The CDR3 bases are TGTGCCAGCAGCAGAGACATGAACACTGAAGCTTTCTTT. It translates to CASSRDMNTEAFF.